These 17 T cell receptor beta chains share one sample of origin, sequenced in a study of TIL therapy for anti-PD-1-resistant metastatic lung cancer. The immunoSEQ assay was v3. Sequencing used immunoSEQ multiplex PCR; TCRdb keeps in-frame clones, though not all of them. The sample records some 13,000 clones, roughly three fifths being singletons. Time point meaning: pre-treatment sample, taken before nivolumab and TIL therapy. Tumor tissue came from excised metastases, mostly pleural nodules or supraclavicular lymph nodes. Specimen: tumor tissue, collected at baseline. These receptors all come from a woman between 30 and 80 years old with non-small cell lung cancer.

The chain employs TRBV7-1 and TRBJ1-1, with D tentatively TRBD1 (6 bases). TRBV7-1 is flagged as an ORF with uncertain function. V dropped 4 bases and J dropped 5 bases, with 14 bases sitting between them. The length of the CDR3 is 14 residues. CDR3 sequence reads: CASSYDRDTTEAFF. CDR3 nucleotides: TGTGCCAGCAGCTACGACCGGGACACGACTGAAGCTTTCTTT.

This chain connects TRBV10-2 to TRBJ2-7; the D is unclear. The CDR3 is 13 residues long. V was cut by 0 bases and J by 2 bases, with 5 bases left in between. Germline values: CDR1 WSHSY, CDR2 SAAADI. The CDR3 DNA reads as TGCGCCAGCAGTGAGTCGGGCACCTACGAGCAGTACTTC. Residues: CASSESGTYEQYF.

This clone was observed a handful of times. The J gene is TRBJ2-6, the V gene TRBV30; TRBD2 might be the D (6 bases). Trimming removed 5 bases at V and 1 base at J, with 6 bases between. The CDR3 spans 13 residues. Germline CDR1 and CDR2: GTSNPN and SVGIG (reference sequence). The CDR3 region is CAWGLSGANVLTF. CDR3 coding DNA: TGTGCCTGGGGACTATCTGGGGCCAACGTCCTGACTTTC.

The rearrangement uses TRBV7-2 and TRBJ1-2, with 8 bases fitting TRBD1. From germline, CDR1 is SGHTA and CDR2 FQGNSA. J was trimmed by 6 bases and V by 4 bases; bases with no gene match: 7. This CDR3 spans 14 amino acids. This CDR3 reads CASSSSSGGDGYTF. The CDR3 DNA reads TGTGCCAGCAGCTCGAGTTCAGGGGGCGATGGCTACACCTTC.

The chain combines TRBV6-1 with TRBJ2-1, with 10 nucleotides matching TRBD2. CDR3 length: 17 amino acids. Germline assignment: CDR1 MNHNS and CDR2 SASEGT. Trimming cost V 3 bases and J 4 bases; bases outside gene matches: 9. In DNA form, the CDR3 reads TGTGCCAGCAGTGACCCTCGCCGGACTAGCGGATACAATGAGCAGTTCTTC. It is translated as CASSDPRRTSGYNEQFF.

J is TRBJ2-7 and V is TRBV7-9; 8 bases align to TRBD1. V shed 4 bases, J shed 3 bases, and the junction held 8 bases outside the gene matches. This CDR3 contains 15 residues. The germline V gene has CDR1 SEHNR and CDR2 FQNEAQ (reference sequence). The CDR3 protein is CASSSLDRGYYEQYF. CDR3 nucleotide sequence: TGTGCCAGCAGCTCACTAGACAGGGGATACTACGAGCAGTACTTC.

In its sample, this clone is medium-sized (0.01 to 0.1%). CDR3 protein: CASSFADSRNSPLHF. The CDR3 DNA reads as TGTGCCAGCAGCTTCGCGGACAGTCGTAATTCACCCCTCCACTTT. V is TRBV7-6 and J is TRBJ1-6; tentative D call: TRBD1 (6 bases). The CDR3 totals 15 residues. CDR1 and CDR2 from the germline V gene are SGHVS and FNYEAQ. Trimming took off 3 bases at V and 6 bases at J, with 12 bases between the two ends.

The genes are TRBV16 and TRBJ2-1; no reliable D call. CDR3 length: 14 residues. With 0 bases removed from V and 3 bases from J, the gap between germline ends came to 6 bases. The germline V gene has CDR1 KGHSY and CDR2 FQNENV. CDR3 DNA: TGTGCCAGCAGCCAATCGTCAAACTACAATGAGCAGTTCTTC. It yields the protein CASSQSSNYNEQFF.

The CDR3 nucleotides read TGCAGTGCTAGACGAGTGTACGAGCAGTACTTC. Protein sequence: CSARRVYEQYF. The rearrangement links TRBV20-1 to TRBJ2-7; D remains unclear. Germline V gene sequence: CDR1 DFQATT, CDR2 SNEGSKA (reference sequence). CDR3 size: 11 residues. The V gene lost 2 bases and the J gene lost 4 bases, with 6 bases spanning the gap.

The CDR3 is CASRDGGASGSQAGELFF. As DNA, the CDR3 is TGCGCCAGCAGAGACGGAGGGGCTAGCGGGAGTCAAGCCGGGGAGCTGTTTTTT. The chain employs TRBV5-1 and TRBJ2-2; 10 nucleotides agree with TRBD2. This CDR3 has 18 amino acids. The germline V gene encodes CDR1 SGHRS and CDR2 YFSETQ. V dropped 5 bases and J dropped 6; count of bases not matched to a gene: 16.

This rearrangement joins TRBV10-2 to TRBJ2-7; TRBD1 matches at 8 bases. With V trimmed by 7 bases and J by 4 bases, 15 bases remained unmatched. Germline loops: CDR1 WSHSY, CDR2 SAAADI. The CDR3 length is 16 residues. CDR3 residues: CASTLPGQGTNYEQYF. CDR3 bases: TGCGCCAGCACCCTACCCGGACAGGGCACTAATTACGAGCAGTACTTC.

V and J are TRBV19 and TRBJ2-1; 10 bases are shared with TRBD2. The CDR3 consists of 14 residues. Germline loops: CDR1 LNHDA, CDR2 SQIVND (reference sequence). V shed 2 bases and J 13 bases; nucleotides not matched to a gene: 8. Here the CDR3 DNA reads TGTGCCAGTAGTATATTGTTGGCTAGCGGGGGACAGTTCTTC. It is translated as CASSILLASGGQFF. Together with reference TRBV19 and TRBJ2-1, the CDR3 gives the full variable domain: DGGITQSPKYLFRKEGQNVTLSCEQNLNHDAMYWYRQDPGQGLRLIYYSQIVNDFQKGDIAEGYSVSREKKESFPLTVTSAQKNPTAFYLCASSILLASGGQFFGPGTRLTVL.

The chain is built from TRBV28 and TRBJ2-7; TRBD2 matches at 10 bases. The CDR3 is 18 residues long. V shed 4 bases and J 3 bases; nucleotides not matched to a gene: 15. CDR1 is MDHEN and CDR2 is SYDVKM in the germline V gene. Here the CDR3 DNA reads TGTGCCAGCAGTTACTCCCCGGTCCTAGCGGGAGTTCTCTACGAGCAGTACTTC. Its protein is CASSYSPVLAGVLYEQYF.

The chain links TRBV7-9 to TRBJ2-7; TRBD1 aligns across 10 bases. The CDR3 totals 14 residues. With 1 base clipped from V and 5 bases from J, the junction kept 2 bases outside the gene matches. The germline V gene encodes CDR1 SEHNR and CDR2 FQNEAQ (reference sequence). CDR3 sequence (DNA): TGTGCCAGCAGCTTAGGACAGGGGGCCCACGAGCAGTACTTC. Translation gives CASSLGQGAHEQYF. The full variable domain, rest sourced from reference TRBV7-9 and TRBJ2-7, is DTGVSQNPRHKITKRGQNVTFRCDPISEHNRLYWYRQTLGQGPEFLTYFQNEAQLEKSRLLSDRFSAERPKGSFSTLEIQRTEQGDSAMYLCASSLGQGAHEQYFGPGTRLTVT.

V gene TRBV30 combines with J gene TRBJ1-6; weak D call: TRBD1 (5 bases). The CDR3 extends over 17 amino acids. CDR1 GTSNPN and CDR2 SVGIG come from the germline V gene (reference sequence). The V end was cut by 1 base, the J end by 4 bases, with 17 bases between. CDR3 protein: CAWSAPGDWEYNSPLHF. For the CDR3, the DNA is TGTGCCTGGAGTGCGCCTGGGGACTGGGAGTATAATTCACCCCTCCACTTT.

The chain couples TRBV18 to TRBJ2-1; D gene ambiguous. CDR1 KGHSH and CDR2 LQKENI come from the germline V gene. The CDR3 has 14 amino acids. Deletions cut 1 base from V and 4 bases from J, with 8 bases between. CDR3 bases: TGTGCCAGCTCACCACGGGCGGCTTACAATGAGCAGTTCTTC. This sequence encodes CASSPRAAYNEQFF.

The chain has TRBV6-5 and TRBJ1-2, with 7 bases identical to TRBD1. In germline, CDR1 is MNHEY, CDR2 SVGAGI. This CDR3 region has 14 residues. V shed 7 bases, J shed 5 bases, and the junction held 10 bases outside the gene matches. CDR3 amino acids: CASKDREGGYGYTF. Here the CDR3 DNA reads TGTGCCAGCAAAGACAGGGAGGGTGGGTATGGCTACACCTTC.